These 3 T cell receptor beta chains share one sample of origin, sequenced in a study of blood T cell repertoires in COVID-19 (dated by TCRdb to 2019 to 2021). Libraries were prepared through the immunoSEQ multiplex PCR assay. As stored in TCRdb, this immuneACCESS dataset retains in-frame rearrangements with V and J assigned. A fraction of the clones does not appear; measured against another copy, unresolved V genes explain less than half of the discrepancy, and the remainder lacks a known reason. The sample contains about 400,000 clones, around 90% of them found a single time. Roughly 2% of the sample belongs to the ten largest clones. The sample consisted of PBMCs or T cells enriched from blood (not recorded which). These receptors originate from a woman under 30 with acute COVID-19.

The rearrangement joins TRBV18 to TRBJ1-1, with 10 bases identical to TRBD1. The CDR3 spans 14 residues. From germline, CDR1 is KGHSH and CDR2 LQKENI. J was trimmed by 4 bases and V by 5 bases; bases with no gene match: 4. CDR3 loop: CASSSRDRGTEAFF. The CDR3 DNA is TGTGCCAGCTCATCCCGGGACAGGGGCACTGAAGCTTTCTTT.

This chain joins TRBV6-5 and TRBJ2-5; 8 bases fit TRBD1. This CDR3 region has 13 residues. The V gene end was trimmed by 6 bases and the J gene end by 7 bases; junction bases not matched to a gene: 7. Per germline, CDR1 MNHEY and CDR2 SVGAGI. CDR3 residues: CASSRGQGGTQYF. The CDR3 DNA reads TGTGCCAGCAGCAGAGGACAGGGCGGGACCCAGTACTTC.

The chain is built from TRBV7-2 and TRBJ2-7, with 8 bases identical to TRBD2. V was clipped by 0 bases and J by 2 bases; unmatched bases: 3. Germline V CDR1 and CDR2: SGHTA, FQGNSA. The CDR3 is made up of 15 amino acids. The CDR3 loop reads CASSLASGNPYEQYF. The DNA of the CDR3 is TGTGCCAGCAGCTTAGCTAGCGGGAATCCCTACGAGCAGTACTTC.